This TCR beta chain is from a study of cytomegalovirus exposure and HLA in healthy donors. The PCR made use of 60 Vbeta and 13 Jbeta primers. Some clones are missing from TCRdb's copy, which holds only in-frame ones; the method was immunoSEQ multiplex PCR. The data show 150,000 to 200,000 clones, roughly 80% seen once. Sequencing input: PBMCs. The clonotype comes from a woman aged 45-60 years in good health and CMV-seronegative.

The CDR3 nucleotides read TGCGCCAGCAGCCAAGATAGCGGGACAGGGAATCAGCCCCAGCATTTT. Translated, it gives CASSQDSGTGNQPQHF. The chain combines TRBV4-3 with TRBJ1-5; 9 nucleotides agree with TRBD1. The CDR3 is 16 amino acids. Germline CDR1 LGHNA, CDR2 YSLEER. Losses at the gene ends were 0 bases for V and 4 bases for J; bases not matched to a gene: 4.